Listed below are T cell receptor beta chains from one sample, sequenced in a study of blood T cell repertoires in COVID-19. This table comes from immunoSEQ multiplex PCR, and its TCRdb copy is limited to in-frame clones, with some not included. This table has a few hundred thousand clones, approximately 85% appearing once. The sequenced sample consisted of peripheral blood. The origin of the receptors is an elderly man with acute or convalescent COVID-19. The CDR3 runs from the conserved cysteine through the conserved F or W. A D gene is named only where the DNA matches it firmly. Part of the rows lack a size; the others show once, few, many or a class for expanded clones.

clone_size	j_call	v_call	d_call	cdr3_nt	cdr3_aa
NA	TRBJ1-2	TRBV12-3/TRBV12-4	TRBD1	TGTGCCAGCAGTCTCGACAGGGGGCCCTACACCTTC	CASSLDRGPYTF
NA	TRBJ1-5	TRBV28	NA	TGTGCCAGCAGTTGGGGGGATCAGCCCCAGCATTTT	CASSWGDQPQHF
NA	TRBJ1-1	TRBV29-1	NA	TGCAGCGTCAAAGGGGATTTTGACACTGAAGCTTTCTTT	CSVKGDFDTEAFF
NA	TRBJ1-1	TRBV7-9	TRBD1	TGTGCCAGCGGGACAGGGGATAAGGCTTTCTTT	CASGTGDKAFF
NA	TRBJ2-1	TRBV5-1	TRBD2	TGCGCCAGCAGCGGTTTCTTAGCGGGAGCGAATGAGCAGTTCTTC	CASSGFLAGANEQFF
NA	TRBJ1-2	TRBV7-2	NA	TGTGCCAGCAGCTTGATCCCGGACTATGGCTACACCTTC	CASSLIPDYGYTF
NA	TRBJ1-2	TRBV12-5	TRBD1	TGTGCTAGTGGAGGACGACAGGGAGGTGTGAACTATGGCTACACCTTC	CASGGRQGGVNYGYTF
few	TRBJ1-6	TRBV5-8	NA	TGTGCCAGCAGCTTCAGGGGCTCACCCCTCCACTTT	CASSFRGSPLHF
NA	TRBJ1-1	TRBV10-3	TRBD1	TGTGCCATCAGTGAGTCGACAGGGTTTTTTGAAGCTTTCTTT	CAISESTGFFEAFF
NA	TRBJ2-7	TRBV5-5	TRBD1	TGTGCCAGCAGCTCAGGGGGTAGCCGAAGTAGCTCCTACGAGCAGTACTTC	CASSSGGSRSSSYEQYF
NA	TRBJ2-5	TRBV5-4	TRBD2	TGTGCCAGCAGCTTGGCCCTGGGGGGGCAAGAGACCCAGTACTTC	CASSLALGGQETQYF
NA	TRBJ1-3	TRBV4-2	NA	TGTGCCAGCAGCCAAGGGGGCCGTCGCTCTGGAAACACCATATATTTT	CASSQGGRRSGNTIYF
NA	TRBJ2-1	TRBV7-9	TRBD1	TGTGCCAGCAGCCTGGACAGGGGCGTCTACAATGAGCAGTTCTTC	CASSLDRGVYNEQFF
NA	TRBJ1-6	TRBV28	NA	TGTGCCAGCAGTTTGGGGGGTTCACCCCTCCACTTT	CASSLGGSPLHF
NA	TRBJ1-1	TRBV3-1/TRBV3-2	TRBD1	TGTGCCAGCAGCCAACAAGGGGGCGGGACTGAAGCTTTCTTT	CASSQQGGGTEAFF
NA	TRBJ1-5	TRBV7-8	TRBD1	TGTGCCAGCAGCCTCCCTTCCGGGGGACAGAGCAATCAGCCCCAGCATTTT	CASSLPSGGQSNQPQHF
NA	TRBJ1-6	TRBV27	NA	TGTGCCAGCAGAGAGGTTGGTTCACCCCTCCACTTT	CASREVGSPLHF
NA	TRBJ2-7	TRBV18	TRBD1	TGTGCCAGCTCACCACCGAGACAGGGGTCCTACGAGCAGTACTTC	CASSPPRQGSYEQYF
NA	TRBJ2-3	TRBV18	TRBD1	TGTGCCAGCTCCCCTGACAGGGGTGGCGATACGCAGTATTTT	CASSPDRGGDTQYF
NA	TRBJ1-3	TRBV11-2	NA	TGTGCCAGCACAGGGTCTGGAAACACCATATATTTT	CASTGSGNTIYF
NA	TRBJ2-7	TRBV28	TRBD1	TGTGCCAGCAGTTTAACAGGGGACCCCTACGAGCAGTACTTC	CASSLTGDPYEQYF
NA	TRBJ1-1	TRBV19	TRBD1	TGTGCCAGTAGTCCCACCCTCAGGGGGACTGAAGCTTTCTTT	CASSPTLRGTEAFF
NA	TRBJ1-1	TRBV14	NA	TGTGCCAGCAGCCAAGATTACGGGGTGTCGACTGAAGCTTTCTTT	CASSQDYGVSTEAFF
NA	TRBJ2-2	TRBV7-8	TRBD2	TGTGCCAGCAGCTTCGGCGGGAGAACCGGGGAGCTGTTTTTT	CASSFGGRTGELFF
NA	TRBJ2-3	TRBV28	TRBD2	TGTGCCAGCAGTCAGACTAGCGGGGGAAGCACAGATACGCAGTATTTT	CASSQTSGGSTDTQYF
NA	TRBJ2-1	TRBV11-1	TRBD2	TGTGCCAGCAGGCGGAGCGGGGGGAGCTCCTACAATGAGCAGTTCTTC	CASRRSGGSSYNEQFF
NA	TRBJ2-2	TRBV5-1	TRBD1	TGCGCCAGCAGCTTCCACGACAGGGTGGTCGGGGAGCTGTTTTTT	CASSFHDRVVGELFF
once	TRBJ2-7	TRBV5-4	TRBD2	TGTGCCAGCAGCGCGGGGGGGCTTAAGGGCGAGCAGTACTTC	CASSAGGLKGEQYF
NA	TRBJ2-2	TRBV5-5	NA	TGTGCCAGCAGCTTGGCCGGTCCACCCGGGGAGCTGTTTTTT	CASSLAGPPGELFF